This passage covers 10 T cell receptor beta chains from one sample sequenced in a study of regulatory T cells in long-lasting Graves disease. Time point in this sample: newly diagnosed GD, antithyroid drugs for less than 3 months. RNA from PBMCs was the source of the TCR library. Arm-PCR with iRepertoire HTBI primers amplified the CDR3 regions for these TCR beta libraries. TCRdb re-called the multiplex PCR reads through MiXCR, storing one row per CDR3 protein. Here the sample spans 550,000 to 600,000 distinct CDR3 sequences, roughly 15% being singletons. The same data also contributed to another study, on T cells in Graves' hyperthyroidism and ophthalmopathy.

The sample was peripheral blood mononuclear cells (PBMCs), taken at new diagnosis, from a patient treated with antithyroid drugs. These receptors originate from a man aged 18 to 30 with Graves disease.

This clonotype appeared many times. The chain employs TRBV28 and TRBJ2-1; 8 nucleotides align to TRBD1. The J segment lost 15 bases and the V segment lost 6 bases, leaving 7 bases of the junction unmatched. CDR1 is MDHEN and CDR2 is SYDVKM in the germline V gene. The CDR3 is 11 amino acids. CDR3 in DNA: TGTGCCAGCAGGGGCCAGGGGGCAGGGTTCTTC. It translates to CASRGQGAGFF.

There are a few counts of this clonotype. The chain employs TRBV28 and TRBJ2-3, with 8 bases identical to TRBD1. Germline trimming cut 5 bases from V and 4 bases from J; bases unmatched to any gene: 11. Per the germline V gene, CDR1 is MDHEN and CDR2 is SYDVKM. The CDR3 runs 16 residues. The CDR3 nucleotides read TGTGCCAGCAGTCATCCGGTACAGGGGGGCCCAGATACGCAGTATTTT. Amino acid sequence: CASSHPVQGGPDTQYF.

This clonotype was observed a handful of times. The chain is built from TRBV7-9 and TRBJ1-1; TRBD1 agrees at 7 bases. Losses at the gene ends were 2 bases for V and 4 bases for J; bases not matched to a gene: 7. The CDR3 runs 15 residues. Germline V gene data show CDR1 as SEHNR and CDR2 as FQNEAQ (reference sequence). Here the CDR3 reads CASSLRSGGFTEAFF. As DNA, the CDR3 is TGTGCCAGCAGCTTAAGGTCAGGGGGATTCACTGAAGCTTTCTTT.

The gene calls are TRBV20-1 and TRBJ1-5, with a tentative D call TRBD1 (5 bases). Trimming removed 1 base from V and 6 bases from J, with 13 bases in between. From germline, CDR1 is DFQATT and CDR2 SNEGSKA (reference sequence). This CDR3 is built from 14 residues. The CDR3 region has the DNA TGCAGTGCTAGAGTTCCAGGGCTGGGTCAGCCCCAGCATTTT. Encoded protein: CSARVPGLGQPQHF.

This clonotype was seen only a few times. The chain carries TRBV25-1 and TRBJ2-1, with TRBD1 matching over 7 bases. CDR1 and CDR2 (germline): MGHDK, SYGVNS. This CDR3 region has 15 residues. The J segment lost 2 bases and the V segment lost 6 bases, leaving 7 bases of the junction unmatched. In DNA form, the CDR3 reads TGTGCCAGCAGCGAGACAGGGTTTCCCTACAATGAGCAGTTCTTC. It specifies CASSETGFPYNEQFF.

This clonotype has only a few counts. This chain's CDR3 is CATSSEGLATNEKLFF. CDR3 coding DNA: TGTGCCACCAGCAGTGAGGGCCTTGCAACTAATGAAAAACTGTTTTTT. The chain employs TRBV15 and TRBJ1-4; no firm D call. Trimming took 3 bases from V and 0 from J, leaving 11 bases between them. The CDR3 loop spans 16 amino acids. Germline V gene lookup returns CDR1 LNHNV and CDR2 YYDKDF (reference sequence).

This clonotype was seen ten or more times. CDR3 sequence reads: CASSLGSSGSRGDEQYF. DNA for the CDR3: TGTGCCAGCAGCTTAGGGTCTAGCGGTTCCCGAGGGGATGAGCAGTACTTC. This chain uses TRBV7-8 with TRBJ2-7; 7 bases are shared with TRBD2. After removal of 1 base from V and 7 bases from J, the junction contained 16 bases not matched to a gene. CDR3 length: 17 amino acids. Germline V gene data show CDR1 as SGHVS and CDR2 as FQNEAQ.

This clonotype was seen only a few times. This chain joins TRBV10-3 and TRBJ2-1; D perhaps matches TRBD1 (6 bases). In germline, CDR1 is ENHRY, CDR2 SYGVKD. Trimming removed 1 base from V and 7 bases from J, with 17 bases in between. This CDR3 contains 16 residues. This chain's CDR3 is CAISELGAESANEQFF. CDR3 DNA sequence: TGTGCCATCAGTGAGTTGGGGGCAGAGAGTGCGAATGAGCAGTTCTTC.

The chain carries TRBV3-1 and TRBJ1-4; D may be TRBD1 (5 bases). This CDR3 has 14 amino acids. Germline CDR1 reads LGHDT; CDR2 reads YNNKEL (reference sequence). The V end was cut by 0 bases, the J end by 7 bases, with 9 bases between. CDR3 DNA: TGTGCCAGCAGCCAAGATGGGGGGAGTGAAAAACTGTTTTTT. Translation gives CASSQDGGSEKLFF.

This clonotype was observed a handful of times. The gene calls are TRBV9 and TRBJ2-7; no clear D gene. Trimming cost V 0 bases and J 2 bases, with 12 bases left between them. The V gene's germline CDR1 is SGDLS and CDR2 YYNGEE. The CDR3 has 15 residues. CDR3 DNA: TGTGCCAGCAGCGTAGGAGGAAGGGAAACCTACGAGCAGTACTTC. It specifies CASSVGGRETYEQYF. The whole variable domain, filled in from reference TRBV9 and TRBJ2-7, reads DSGVTQTPKHLITATGQRVTLRCSPRSGDLSVYWYQQSLDQGLQFLIQYYNGEERAKGNILERFSAQQFPDLHSELNLSSLELGDSALYFCASSVGGRETYEQYFGPGTRLTVT.